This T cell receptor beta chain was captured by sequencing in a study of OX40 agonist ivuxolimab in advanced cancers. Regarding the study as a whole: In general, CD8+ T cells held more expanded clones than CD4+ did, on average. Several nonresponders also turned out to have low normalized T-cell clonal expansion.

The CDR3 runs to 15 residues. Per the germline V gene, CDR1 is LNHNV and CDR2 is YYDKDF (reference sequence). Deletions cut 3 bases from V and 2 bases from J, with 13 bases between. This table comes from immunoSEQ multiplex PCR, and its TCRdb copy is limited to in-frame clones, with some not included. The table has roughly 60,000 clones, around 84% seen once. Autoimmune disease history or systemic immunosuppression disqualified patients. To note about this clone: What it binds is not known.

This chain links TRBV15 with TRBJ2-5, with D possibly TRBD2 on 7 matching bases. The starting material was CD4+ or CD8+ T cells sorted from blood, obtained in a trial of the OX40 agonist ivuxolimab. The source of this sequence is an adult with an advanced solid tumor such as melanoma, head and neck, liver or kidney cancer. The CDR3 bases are TGTGCCACCAGCAGGCAAAGGGGGGGGCAAGAGACCCAGTACTTC. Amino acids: CATSRQRGGQETQYF.